The following is a T cell receptor (beta chain) sequence with its context. Its antigen is as yet unknown. V gave up 6 bases and J gave up 0 bases; unmatched junction bases: 0. CDR1 and CDR2 (germline): LNHDA, SQIVND (reference sequence). CDR3 length: 15 amino acids. This sample is drawn from a study of sequential checkpoint blockade in melanoma. On the study more broadly: TCRβ was sequenced from DNA of 91 pretreatment tumors. Twenty-two patients had matched tumor biopsies before treatment and at week 13 after nivolumab or ipilimumab alone. Regarding the study as a whole: In arm A, pretreatment tumor clonality was associated with response.

This table comes from immunoSEQ multiplex PCR, and its TCRdb copy is limited to in-frame clones, with some not included. The table records 3,000 to 4,000 clones, approximately 15% of them present only once. This sample's treatment: randomized to nivolumab then ipilimumab (arm A) or the reverse (arm B). The specimen was tumor tissue (inferred from file names), collected from a patient given nivolumab and ipilimumab in sequence. The rearrangement joins TRBV19 to TRBJ2-3; TRBD2 aligns across 13 bases. This clonotype was obtained from a human donor with melanoma. CDR3: CASRTSGRSTDTQYF. The CDR3 nucleotides read TGTGCCAGTAGGACTAGCGGGAGGAGCACAGATACGCAGTATTTT.